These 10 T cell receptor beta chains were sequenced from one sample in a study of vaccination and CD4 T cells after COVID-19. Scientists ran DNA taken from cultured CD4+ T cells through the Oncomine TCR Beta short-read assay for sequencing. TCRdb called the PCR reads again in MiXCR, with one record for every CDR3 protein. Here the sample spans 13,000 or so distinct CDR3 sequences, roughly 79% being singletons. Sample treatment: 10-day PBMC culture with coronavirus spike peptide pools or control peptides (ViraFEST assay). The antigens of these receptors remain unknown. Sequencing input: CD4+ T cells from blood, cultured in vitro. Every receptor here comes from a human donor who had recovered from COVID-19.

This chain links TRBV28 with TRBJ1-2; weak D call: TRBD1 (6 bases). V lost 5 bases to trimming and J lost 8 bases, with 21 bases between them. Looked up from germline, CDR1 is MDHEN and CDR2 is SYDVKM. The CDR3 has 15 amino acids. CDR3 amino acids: CASSLLQQGEGGYTF. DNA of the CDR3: TGTGCCAGCAGTCTACTGCAACAGGGCGAAGGAGGCTACACCTTC.

DNA for the CDR3: TGTGCCACCAGTGATCCAAGCGGGAGTATCTACGAGCAGTACTTC. It translates to CATSDPSGSIYEQYF. This chain connects TRBV24-1 to TRBJ2-7, with 8 bases that match TRBD2. CDR1 and CDR2 from the germline V gene are KGHDR and SFDVKD. This CDR3 is built from 15 residues. Germline trimming cut 3 bases from V and 3 bases from J; bases unmatched to any gene: 6.

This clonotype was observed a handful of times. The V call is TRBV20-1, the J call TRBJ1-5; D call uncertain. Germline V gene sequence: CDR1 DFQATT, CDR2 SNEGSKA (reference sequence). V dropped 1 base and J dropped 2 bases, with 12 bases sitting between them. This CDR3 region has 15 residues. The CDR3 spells CSARVDFTGNQPQHF. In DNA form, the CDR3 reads TGCAGTGCTAGAGTCGATTTCACCGGCAATCAGCCCCAGCATTTT.

The CDR3 loop is CASSPGTANNSPLHF. The CDR3 DNA sequence: TGTGCCAGCAGTCCCGGGACAGCAAATAATTCACCCCTCCACTTT. This chain links TRBV5-4 with TRBJ1-6; 7 bases align to TRBD1. This CDR3 contains 15 residues. The trim removed 5 bases at V and 5 bases at J, leaving 7 bases unmatched. Germline CDR1 and CDR2: SGHNT and YYREEE (reference sequence).

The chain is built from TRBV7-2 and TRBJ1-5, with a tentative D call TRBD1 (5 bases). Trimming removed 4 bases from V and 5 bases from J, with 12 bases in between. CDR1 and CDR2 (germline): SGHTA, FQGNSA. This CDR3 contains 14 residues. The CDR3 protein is CASSSPTGDQPQHF. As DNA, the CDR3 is TGTGCCAGCAGCTCCCCGACGGGGGATCAGCCCCAGCATTTT.

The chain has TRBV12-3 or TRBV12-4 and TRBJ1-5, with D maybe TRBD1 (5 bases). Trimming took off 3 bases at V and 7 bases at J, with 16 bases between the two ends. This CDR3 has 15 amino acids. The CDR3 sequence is CASSLSGRVGQPQHF. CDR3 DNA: TGTGCCAGCAGTTTGTCGGGCAGGGTTGGCCAGCCCCAGCATTTT.

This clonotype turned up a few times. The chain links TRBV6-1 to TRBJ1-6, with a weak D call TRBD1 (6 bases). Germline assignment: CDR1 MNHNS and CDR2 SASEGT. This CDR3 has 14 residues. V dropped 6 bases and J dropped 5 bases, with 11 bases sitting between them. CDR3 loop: CASRRTEDNSPLHF. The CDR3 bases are TGTGCCAGCAGGCGGACAGAAGATAATTCACCCCTCCACTTT.

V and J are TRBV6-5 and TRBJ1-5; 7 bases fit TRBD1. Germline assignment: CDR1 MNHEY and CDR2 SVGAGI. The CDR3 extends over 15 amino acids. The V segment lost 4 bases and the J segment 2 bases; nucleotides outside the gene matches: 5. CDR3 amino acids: CASSLTGMGNQPQHF. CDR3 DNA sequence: TGTGCCAGCAGTTTGACAGGGATGGGCAATCAGCCCCAGCATTTT.

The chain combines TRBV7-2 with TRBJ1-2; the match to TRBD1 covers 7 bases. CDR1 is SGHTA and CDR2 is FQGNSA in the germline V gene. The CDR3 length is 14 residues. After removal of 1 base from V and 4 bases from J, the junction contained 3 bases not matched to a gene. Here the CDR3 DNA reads TGTGCCAGCAGCTTAGACAGGGGATCCTATGGCTACACCTTC. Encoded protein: CASSLDRGSYGYTF. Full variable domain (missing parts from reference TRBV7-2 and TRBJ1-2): GAGVSQSPSNKVTEKGKDVELRCDPISGHTALYWYRQSLGQGLEFLIYFQGNSAPDKSGLPSDRFSAERTGGSVSTLTIQRTQQEDSAVYLCASSLDRGSYGYTFGSGTRLTVV.

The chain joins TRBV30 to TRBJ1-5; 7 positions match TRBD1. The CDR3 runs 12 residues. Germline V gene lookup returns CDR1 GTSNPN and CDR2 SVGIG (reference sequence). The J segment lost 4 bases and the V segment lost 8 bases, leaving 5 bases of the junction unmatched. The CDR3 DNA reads TGTGCCCTGGGACAGACAAATCAGCCCCAGCATTTT. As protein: CALGQTNQPQHF.